The 11 T cell receptor beta chains presented below share a single source sample, sequenced in a study of OX40 agonist ivuxolimab in advanced cancers. TCRdb's copy holds only in-frame clones and misses some; the assay was immunoSEQ multiplex PCR. The table lists about 77,000 clones, about 90% of them singletons. The source was CD4+ or CD8+ T cells sorted from blood, collected in a trial of the OX40 agonist ivuxolimab. The receptors stem from an adult with an advanced solid tumor such as melanoma, head and neck, liver or kidney cancer.

This sequence joins TRBV6-1 and TRBJ1-4; D is unclear. Deletions cut 7 bases from V and 10 bases from J, with 16 bases between. In germline, CDR1 is MNHNS, CDR2 SASEGT. The CDR3 extends over 13 amino acids. CDR3 protein: CASTSQVYGKLFF. CDR3 in DNA: TGTGCCAGCACCTCCCAAGTCTACGGAAAACTGTTTTTT.

This sequence joins TRBV7-2 and TRBJ2-7; TRBD2 matches 11 bases. Per germline, CDR1 SGHTA and CDR2 FQGNSA. J was trimmed by 7 bases and V by 1 base; bases with no gene match: 15. This CDR3 region has 18 residues. The CDR3 loop is CASSLGAGTSGMYEEQYF. CDR3 nucleotide sequence: TGTGCCAGCAGCTTAGGGGCGGGGACTAGCGGAATGTACGAGGAGCAGTACTTC.

This clone has only one observation. V gene TRBV6-4 combines with J gene TRBJ1-1; no clear D gene. The CDR3 loop spans 15 amino acids. V lost 3 bases, J lost 1 base, and 12 bases lay in between. In germline, CDR1 is MRHNA, CDR2 SNTAGT. The DNA for the CDR3 is TGTGCCAGCAGTGAGTCGACCGTGGGGAACACTGAAGCTTTCTTT. Translating it yields CASSESTVGNTEAFF.

The chain joins TRBV4-2 to TRBJ1-2, with 8 bases matching TRBD1. V was pared by 0 bases and J by 2 bases, with 11 bases of the junction left unmatched. This CDR3 has 18 residues. The V gene's germline CDR1 is LGHNA and CDR2 YNFKEQ. As DNA, the CDR3 is TGTGCCAGCAGCCAAGACGATGCCCCGCGGACAGGGAACTATGGCTACACCTTC. Its protein is CASSQDDAPRTGNYGYTF.

The J gene is TRBJ2-7, the V gene TRBV7-9; D call uncertain. V shed 6 bases and J shed 4 bases, with 13 bases lying between them. The germline V gene has CDR1 SEHNR and CDR2 FQNEAQ (reference sequence). CDR3 length: 13 residues. The CDR3 DNA is TGTGCCAGCAGGAGCAGGTTTTCTTACGAGCAGTACTTC. Translation: CASRSRFSYEQYF.

CDR3 coding DNA: TGTGCCAGCAGTGGGGTCGGGACAAATCAGCCCCAGCATTTT. It yields the protein CASSGVGTNQPQHF. The chain joins TRBV2 to TRBJ1-5, with D possibly being TRBD1 (6 bases). Germline V gene lookup returns CDR1 SNHLY and CDR2 FYNNEI. CDR3 length: 14 residues. The V and J ends lost 4 bases and 4 bases respectively, with 11 bases between them. Based on the CDR3 plus reference TRBV2 and TRBJ1-5, the full variable domain is EPEVTQTPSHQVTQMGQEVILRCVPISNHLYFYWYRQILGQKVEFLVSFYNNEISEKSEIFDDQFSVERPDGSNFTLKIRSTKLEDSAMYFCASSGVGTNQPQHFGDGTRLSIL.

The rearrangement uses TRBV28 and TRBJ1-1, with 7 bases matching TRBD1. V was pared by 5 bases and J by 5 bases, with 14 bases of the junction left unmatched. The CDR3 consists of 16 residues. The germline V gene encodes CDR1 MDHEN and CDR2 SYDVKM. CDR3 coding DNA: TGTGCCAGCAGTCCGTTTTTGGGCAGGGGGTCTACTGAAGCTTTCTTT. Its protein product is CASSPFLGRGSTEAFF.

The chain links TRBV18 to TRBJ2-3; the match to TRBD1 covers 7 bases. CDR3 length equals 14 residues. Germline V gene lookup returns CDR1 KGHSH and CDR2 LQKENI. Losses at the gene ends were 6 bases for V and 8 bases for J; bases not matched to a gene: 11. DNA for the CDR3: TGTGCCAGCTCGGACCAACAGGGGCTAGGTACGCAGTATTTT. Its translation is CASSDQQGLGTQYF.

The chain couples TRBV7-2 to TRBJ2-7; 8 bases fit TRBD1. Germline lookup yields CDR1 SGHTA and CDR2 FQGNSA. The CDR3 contains 14 residues. The V segment lost 3 bases and the J segment 2 bases; nucleotides outside the gene matches: 3. CDR3 sequence reads: CASSFRTGTYEQYF. As DNA, the CDR3 is TGTGCCAGCAGCTTCCGGACAGGGACCTACGAGCAGTACTTC.

This rearrangement joins TRBV7-6 to TRBJ2-3; D call uncertain. With 2 bases removed from V and 1 base from J, the gap between germline ends came to 10 bases. The CDR3 consists of 15 residues. Germline-derived CDR1 and CDR2 are SGHVS and FNYEAQ. The CDR3 region is CASSLLGSRTDTQYF. The CDR3 nucleotides read TGTGCCAGCAGCTTACTGGGCAGCCGCACAGATACGCAGTATTTT.

The chain couples TRBV30 to TRBJ1-1; TRBD1 matches at 7 bases. Germline-derived CDR1 and CDR2 are GTSNPN and SVGIG (reference sequence). V lost 2 bases, J lost 12 bases, and 15 bases stayed unmatched. This CDR3 has 14 amino acids. Written as DNA, the CDR3 is TGTGCCTGGAGTTATGACAGGGCCGGGAAGGAGTCTTTCTTT. It is translated as CAWSYDRAGKESFF.